This T cell receptor beta chain was documented in a study of blood T cell repertoires in COVID-19. TCRdb's copy holds only in-frame clones and misses some; the assay was immunoSEQ multiplex PCR. The table records 150,000 to 200,000 clones, around nine tenths of them present only once. The source is a human donor in a cohort sampled during active COVID-19. The specimen was peripheral blood.

As DNA, the CDR3 is TGTGCCAGCAGTTACGTGGCGGGGGCGGTATACAATGAGCAGTTCTTC. Translating it yields CASSYVAGAVYNEQFF. The chain joins TRBV6-2 or TRBV6-3 to TRBJ2-1; weak D call: TRBD2 (7 bases). V was trimmed by 2 bases and J by 4 bases, leaving 15 bases between them. Germline-derived CDR1 and CDR2 are MNHEY and SVGEGT. CDR3 length: 16 residues.